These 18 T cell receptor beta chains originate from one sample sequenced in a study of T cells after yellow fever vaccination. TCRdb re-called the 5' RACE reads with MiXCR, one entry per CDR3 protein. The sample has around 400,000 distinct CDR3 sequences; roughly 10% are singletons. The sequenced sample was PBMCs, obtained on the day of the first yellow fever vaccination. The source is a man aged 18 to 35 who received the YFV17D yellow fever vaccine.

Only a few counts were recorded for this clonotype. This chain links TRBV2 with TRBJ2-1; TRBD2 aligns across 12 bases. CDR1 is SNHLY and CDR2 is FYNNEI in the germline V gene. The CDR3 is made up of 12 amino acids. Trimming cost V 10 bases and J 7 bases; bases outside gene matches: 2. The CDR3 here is CATLAGGNEQFF. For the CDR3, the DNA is TGTGCCACCCTAGCGGGGGGGAATGAGCAGTTCTTC.

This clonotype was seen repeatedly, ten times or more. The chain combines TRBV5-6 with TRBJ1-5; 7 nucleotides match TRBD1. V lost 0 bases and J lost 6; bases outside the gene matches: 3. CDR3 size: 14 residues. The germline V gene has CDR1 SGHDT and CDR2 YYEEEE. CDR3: CASSLGTGSQPQHF. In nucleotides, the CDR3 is TGTGCCAGCAGCTTGGGGACAGGAAGTCAGCCCCAGCATTTT. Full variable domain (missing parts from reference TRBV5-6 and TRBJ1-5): DAGVTQSPTHLIKTRGQQVTLRCSPKSGHDTVSWYQQALGQGPQFIFQYYEEEERQRGNFPDRFSGHQFPNYSSELNVNALLLGDSALYLCASSLGTGSQPQHFGDGTRLSIL.

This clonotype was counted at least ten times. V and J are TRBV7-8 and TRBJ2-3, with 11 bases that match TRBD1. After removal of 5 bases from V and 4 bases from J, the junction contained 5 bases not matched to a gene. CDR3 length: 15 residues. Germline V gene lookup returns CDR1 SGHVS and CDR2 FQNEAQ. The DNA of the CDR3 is TGTGCCAGCAGCCCGCAGGGACAGGGGGCAGATACGCAGTATTTT. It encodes CASSPQGQGADTQYF.

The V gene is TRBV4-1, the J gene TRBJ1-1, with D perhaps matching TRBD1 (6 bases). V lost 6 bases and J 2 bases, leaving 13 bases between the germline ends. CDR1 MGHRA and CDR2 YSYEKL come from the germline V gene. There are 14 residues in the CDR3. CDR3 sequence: CASRGALRNTEAFF. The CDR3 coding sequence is TGCGCCAGCAGGGGGGCGTTGAGAAACACTGAAGCTTTCTTT.

In DNA form, the CDR3 reads TGTGCCAGCAGGCCCGGACAGGCACAAAGAAGCAATCAGCCCCAGCATTTT. Translation: CASRPGQAQRSNQPQHF. The J gene is TRBJ1-5, the V gene TRBV6-2 or TRBV6-3; TRBD1 matches 7 bases. Germline values: CDR1 MNHEY, CDR2 SVGEGT. CDR3 length equals 17 residues. After removal of 6 bases from V and 1 base from J, the junction contained 12 bases not matched to a gene.

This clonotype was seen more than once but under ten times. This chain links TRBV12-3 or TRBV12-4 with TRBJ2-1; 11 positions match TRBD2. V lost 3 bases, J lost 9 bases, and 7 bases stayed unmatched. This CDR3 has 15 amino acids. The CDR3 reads CASSFGSGGDPEQFF. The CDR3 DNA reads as TGTGCCAGCAGTTTTGGTAGCGGGGGGGACCCTGAGCAGTTCTTC.

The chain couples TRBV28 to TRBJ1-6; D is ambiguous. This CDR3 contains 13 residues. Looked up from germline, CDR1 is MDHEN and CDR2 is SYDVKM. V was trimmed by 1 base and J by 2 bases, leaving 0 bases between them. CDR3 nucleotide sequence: TGTGCCAGCAGTTTATCCTATAATTCACCCCTCCACTTT. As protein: CASSLSYNSPLHF.

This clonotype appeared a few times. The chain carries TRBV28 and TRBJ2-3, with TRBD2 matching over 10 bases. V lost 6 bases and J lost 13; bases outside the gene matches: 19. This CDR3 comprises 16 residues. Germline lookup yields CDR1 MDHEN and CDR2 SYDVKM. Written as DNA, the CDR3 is TGTGCCAGCAGCCAACCCGTAGCGGGGGGCCTGGGGGCGGAGTATTTT. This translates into CASSQPVAGGLGAEYF.

The CDR3 reads CASSFGGPTNTGELFF. CDR3 in DNA: TGTGCCAGCAGCTTTGGCGGGCCGACGAACACCGGGGAGCTGTTTTTT. V gene TRBV5-4 combines with J gene TRBJ2-2, with D perhaps matching TRBD2 (5 bases). Germline V gene data show CDR1 as SGHNT and CDR2 as YYREEE (reference sequence). CDR3 length equals 16 residues. The V and J ends lost 2 bases and 0 bases respectively, with 11 bases between them.

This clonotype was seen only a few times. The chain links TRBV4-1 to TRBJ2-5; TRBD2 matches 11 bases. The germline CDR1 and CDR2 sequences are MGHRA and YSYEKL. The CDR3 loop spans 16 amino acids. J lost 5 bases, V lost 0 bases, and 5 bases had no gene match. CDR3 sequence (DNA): TGCGCCAGCAGCCAAGAACGACTAGCGGGGAGGGAGACCCAGTACTTC. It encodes CASSQERLAGRETQYF.

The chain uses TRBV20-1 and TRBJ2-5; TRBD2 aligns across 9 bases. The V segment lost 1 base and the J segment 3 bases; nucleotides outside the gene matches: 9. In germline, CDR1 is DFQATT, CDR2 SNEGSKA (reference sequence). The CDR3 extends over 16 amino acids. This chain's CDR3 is CSARGVAGGPKETQYF. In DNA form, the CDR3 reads TGCAGTGCTAGAGGGGTGGCGGGGGGGCCGAAAGAGACCCAGTACTTC.

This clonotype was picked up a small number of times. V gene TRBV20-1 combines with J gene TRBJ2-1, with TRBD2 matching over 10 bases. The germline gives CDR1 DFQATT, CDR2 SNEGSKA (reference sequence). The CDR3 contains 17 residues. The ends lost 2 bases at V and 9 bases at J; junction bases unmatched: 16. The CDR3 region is CSARTSGDPYPLGEQFF. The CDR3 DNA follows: TGCAGTGCTAGAACTAGCGGGGACCCTTACCCCCTTGGTGAGCAGTTCTTC.

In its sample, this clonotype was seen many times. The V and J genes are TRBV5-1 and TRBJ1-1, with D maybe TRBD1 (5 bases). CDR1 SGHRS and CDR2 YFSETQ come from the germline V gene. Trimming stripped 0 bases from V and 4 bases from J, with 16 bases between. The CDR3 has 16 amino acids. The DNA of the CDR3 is TGCGCCAGCAGCTTGGACCTCGTTCAGGGTGGCACTGAAGCTTTCTTT. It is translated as CASSLDLVQGGTEAFF.

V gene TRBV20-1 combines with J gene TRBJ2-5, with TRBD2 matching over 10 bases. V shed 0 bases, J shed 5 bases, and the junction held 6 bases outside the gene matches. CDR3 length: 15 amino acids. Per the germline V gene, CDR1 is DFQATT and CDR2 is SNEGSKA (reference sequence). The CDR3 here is CSARDALAGVETQYF. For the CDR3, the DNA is TGCAGTGCTAGAGATGCCCTAGCGGGGGTGGAGACCCAGTACTTC.

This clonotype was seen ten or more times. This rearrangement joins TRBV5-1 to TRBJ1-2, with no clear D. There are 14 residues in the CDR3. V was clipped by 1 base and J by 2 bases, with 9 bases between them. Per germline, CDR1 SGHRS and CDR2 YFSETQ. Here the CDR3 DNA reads TGCGCCAGCAGCTTGTTAGCGGAGAACTATGGCTACACCTTC. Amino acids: CASSLLAENYGYTF.

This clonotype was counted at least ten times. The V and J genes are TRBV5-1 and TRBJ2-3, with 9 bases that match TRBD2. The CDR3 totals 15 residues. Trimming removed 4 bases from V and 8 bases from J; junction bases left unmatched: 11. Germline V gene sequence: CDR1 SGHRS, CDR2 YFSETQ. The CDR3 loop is CASSPTGGGAVTQYF. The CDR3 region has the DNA TGCGCCAGCAGCCCCACGGGCGGGGGGGCCGTTACGCAGTATTTT. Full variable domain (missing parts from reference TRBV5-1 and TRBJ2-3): KAGVTQTPRYLIKTRGQQVTLSCSPISGHRSVSWYQQTPGQGLQFLFEYFSETQRNKGNFPGRFSGRQFSNSRSEMNVSTLELGDSALYLCASSPTGGGAVTQYFGPGTRLTVL.

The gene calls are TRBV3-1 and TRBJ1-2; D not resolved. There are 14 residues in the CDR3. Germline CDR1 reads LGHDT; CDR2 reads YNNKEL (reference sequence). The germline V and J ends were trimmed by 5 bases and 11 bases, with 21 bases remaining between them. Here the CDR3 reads CASSETAAPDGYTF. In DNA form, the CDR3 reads TGTGCCAGCAGCGAGACTGCTGCCCCCGACGGTTACACCTTC.

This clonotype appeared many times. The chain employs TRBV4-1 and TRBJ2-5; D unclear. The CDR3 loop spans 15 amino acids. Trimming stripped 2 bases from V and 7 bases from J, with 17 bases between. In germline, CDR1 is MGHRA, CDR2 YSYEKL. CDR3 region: CASSQSGYDPGTQYF. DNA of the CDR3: TGCGCCAGCAGCCAATCGGGCTACGACCCAGGGACCCAGTACTTC.